A selection of T cell receptor beta chains follows, all from one sample in a study of shared clonotypes between healthy human individuals. Profiled with immunoSEQ multiplex PCR; TCRdb holds only in-frame clones, not every one. Among some 360,000 clones, about 70% were seen once, and the ten largest hold about 10%. Sequencing was performed on memory CD4+ T cells sorted from blood. The source of these receptors is a man between 25 and 39 years old in good health. CDR3s include the opening cysteine and the closing phenylalanine or tryptophan. D genes are given only for firm matches. Some rows mark clone size as missing; the rest say once, few, many or name a class of expanded clone.

V gene	clone size	J gene	D gene	CDR3 protein	CDR3 DNA
TRBV6-4	NA	TRBJ2-3	NA	CAGRDFPDSPDTQYF	TGTGCCGGACGGGACTTTCCAGATAGCCCAGATACGCAGTATTTT
TRBV5-4	NA	TRBJ2-3	TRBD2	CASSFSGSTDTQYF	TGTGCCAGCAGCTTTAGCGGGTCTACAGATACGCAGTATTTT
TRBV10-3	NA	TRBJ2-2	TRBD1	CAISASGQGATGELFF	TGTGCCATCAGTGCCTCGGGACAGGGGGCCACCGGGGAGCTGTTTTTT
TRBV10-3	NA	TRBJ1-3	TRBD1	CAISRQGNSGNTIYF	TGTGCCATCAGCCGACAGGGAAACTCTGGAAACACCATATATTTT
TRBV29-1	NA	TRBJ1-1	NA	CSVEGSRRNTEAFF	TGCAGCGTTGAAGGTTCTCGACGGAACACTGAAGCTTTCTTT
TRBV2	NA	TRBJ2-3	NA	CASSPTPSGSGTDTQYF	TGTGCCAGCAGTCCAACCCCCTCCGGGAGCGGCACAGATACGCAGTATTTT
TRBV2	many	TRBJ1-5	TRBD1	CASSLTGRDNQPQHF	TGTGCCAGCAGCCTGACAGGGAGAGACAATCAGCCCCAGCATTTT
TRBV11-2	NA	TRBJ2-1	TRBD2	CASSFPAGGSNEQFF	TGTGCCAGCAGCTTTCCAGCGGGAGGTTCCAATGAGCAGTTCTTC
TRBV2	NA	TRBJ1-4	NA	CASTLKRNEKLFF	TGTGCCAGCACCCTAAAGCGCAATGAAAAACTGTTTTTT
TRBV5-1	NA	TRBJ2-2	NA	CASADSLNTGELFF	TGCGCCAGCGCGGACAGCTTGAACACCGGGGAGCTGTTTTTT
TRBV2	NA	TRBJ2-2	TRBD2	CASSEEGTSHSYKNTGELFF	TGTGCCAGCAGTGAAGAGGGGACTAGCCATTCTTATAAAAACACCGGGGAGCTGTTTTTT
TRBV10-3	NA	TRBJ1-5	TRBD1	CAIRGTGDNQPQHF	TGTGCCATCAGGGGGACAGGGGACAATCAGCCCCAGCATTTT
TRBV19	once	TRBJ1-2	NA	CASSIPGRTTGYTF	TGTGCCAGTAGTATTCCCGGTAGGACAACTGGCTACACCTTC
TRBV7-2	few	TRBJ1-2	NA	CASSSRQVRGYTF	TGTGCCAGCAGCTCACGCCAGGTTAGAGGCTACACCTTC
TRBV2	NA	TRBJ2-7	NA	CASSENNEQYF	TGTGCCAGCAGTGAAAACAACGAGCAGTACTTC
TRBV18	NA	TRBJ1-2	TRBD1	CASSPETGNYGYTF	TGTGCCAGCTCACCAGAGACAGGGAACTATGGCTACACCTTC
TRBV28	NA	TRBJ1-2	NA	CASSLTGTANYGYTF	TGTGCCAGCAGTTTAACAGGGACCGCAAACTATGGCTACACCTTC
TRBV6-5	NA	TRBJ1-3	NA	CASSYGGSGNTIYF	TGTGCCAGCAGTTACGGAGGATCTGGAAACACCATATATTTT
TRBV6-5	many	TRBJ1-4	NA	CASSQAGRLNVKLFF	TGTGCCAGCAGTCAGGCAGGACGACTTAACGTAAAACTGTTTTTT